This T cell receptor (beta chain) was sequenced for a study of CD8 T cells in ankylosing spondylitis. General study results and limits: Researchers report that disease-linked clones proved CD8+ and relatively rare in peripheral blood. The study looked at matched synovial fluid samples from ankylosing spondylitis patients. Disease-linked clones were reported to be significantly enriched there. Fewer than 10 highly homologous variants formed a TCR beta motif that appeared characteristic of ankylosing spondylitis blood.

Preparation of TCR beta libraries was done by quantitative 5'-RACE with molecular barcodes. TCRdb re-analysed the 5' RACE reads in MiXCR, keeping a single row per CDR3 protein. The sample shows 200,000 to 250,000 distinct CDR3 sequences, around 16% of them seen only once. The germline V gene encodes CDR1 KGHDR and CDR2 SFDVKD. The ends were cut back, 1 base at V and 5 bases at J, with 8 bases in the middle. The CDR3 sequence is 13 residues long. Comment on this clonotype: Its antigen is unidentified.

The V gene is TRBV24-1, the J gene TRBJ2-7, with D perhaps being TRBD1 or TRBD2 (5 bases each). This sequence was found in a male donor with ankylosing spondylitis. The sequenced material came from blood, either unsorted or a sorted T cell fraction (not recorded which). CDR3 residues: CATSDFGANEQYF. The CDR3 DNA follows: TGTGCCACCAGTGATTTCGGGGCCAACGAGCAGTACTTC.